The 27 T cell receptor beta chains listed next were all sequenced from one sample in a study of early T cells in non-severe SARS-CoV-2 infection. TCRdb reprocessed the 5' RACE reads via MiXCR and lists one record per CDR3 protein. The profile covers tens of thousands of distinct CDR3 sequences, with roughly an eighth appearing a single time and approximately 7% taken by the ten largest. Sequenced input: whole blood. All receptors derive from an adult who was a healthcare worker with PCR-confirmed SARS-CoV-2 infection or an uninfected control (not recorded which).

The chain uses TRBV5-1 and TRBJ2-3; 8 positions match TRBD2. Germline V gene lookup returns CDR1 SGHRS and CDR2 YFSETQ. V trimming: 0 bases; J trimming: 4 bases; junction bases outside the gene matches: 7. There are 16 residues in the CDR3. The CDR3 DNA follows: TGCGCCAGCAGCTTGGGGCCCAGCGGGGGAGCAGATACGCAGTATTTT. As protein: CASSLGPSGGADTQYF.

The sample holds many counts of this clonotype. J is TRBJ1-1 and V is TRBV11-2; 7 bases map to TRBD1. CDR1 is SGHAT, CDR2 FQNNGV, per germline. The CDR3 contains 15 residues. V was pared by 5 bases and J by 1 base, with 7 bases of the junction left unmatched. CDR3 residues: CASSQPQGENTEAFF. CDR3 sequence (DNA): TGTGCCAGCAGCCAGCCCCAGGGGGAGAACACTGAAGCTTTCTTT.

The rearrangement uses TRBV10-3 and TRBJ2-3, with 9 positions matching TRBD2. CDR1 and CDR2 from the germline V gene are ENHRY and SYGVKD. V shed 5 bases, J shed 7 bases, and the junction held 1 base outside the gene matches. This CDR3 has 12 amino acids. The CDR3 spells CAISLAGNTQYF. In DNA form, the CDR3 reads TGTGCCATCAGTCTAGCGGGAAATACGCAGTATTTT.

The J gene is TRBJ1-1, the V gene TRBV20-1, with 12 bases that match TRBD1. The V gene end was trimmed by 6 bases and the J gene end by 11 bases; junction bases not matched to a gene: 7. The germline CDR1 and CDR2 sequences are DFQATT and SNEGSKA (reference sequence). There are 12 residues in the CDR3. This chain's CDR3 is CSARDRGRAAFF. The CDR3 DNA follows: TGCAGTGCGAGGGACAGGGGGCGAGCGGCTTTCTTT.

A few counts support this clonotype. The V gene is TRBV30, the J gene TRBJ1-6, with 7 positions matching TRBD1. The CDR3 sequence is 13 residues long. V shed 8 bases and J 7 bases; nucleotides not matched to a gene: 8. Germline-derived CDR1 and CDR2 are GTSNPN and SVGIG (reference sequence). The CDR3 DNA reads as TGTGCCCGGATGACAGGGATAAATTCACCCCTCCACTTT. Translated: CARMTGINSPLHF.

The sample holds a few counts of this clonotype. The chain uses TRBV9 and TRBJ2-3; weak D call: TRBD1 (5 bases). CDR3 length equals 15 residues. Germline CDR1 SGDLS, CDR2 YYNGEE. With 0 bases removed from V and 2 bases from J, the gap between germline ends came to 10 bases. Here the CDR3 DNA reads TGTGCCAGCAGCGTAGTAGGGGTCAACACAGATACGCAGTATTTT. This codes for CASSVVGVNTDTQYF.

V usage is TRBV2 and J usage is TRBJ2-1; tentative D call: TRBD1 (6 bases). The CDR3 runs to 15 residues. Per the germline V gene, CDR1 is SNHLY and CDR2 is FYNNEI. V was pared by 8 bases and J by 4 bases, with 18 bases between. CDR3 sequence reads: CASRFRTVPYNEQFF. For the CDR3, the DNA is TGTGCCAGCCGATTTCGGACAGTTCCTTACAATGAGCAGTTCTTC.

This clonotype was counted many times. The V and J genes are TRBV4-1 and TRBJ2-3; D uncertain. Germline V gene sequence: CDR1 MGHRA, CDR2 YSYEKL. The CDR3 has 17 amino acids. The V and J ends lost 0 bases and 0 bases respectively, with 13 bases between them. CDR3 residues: CASSQDLRAASTDTQYF. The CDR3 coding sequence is TGCGCCAGCAGCCAAGATCTCCGGGCGGCTAGCACAGATACGCAGTATTTT.

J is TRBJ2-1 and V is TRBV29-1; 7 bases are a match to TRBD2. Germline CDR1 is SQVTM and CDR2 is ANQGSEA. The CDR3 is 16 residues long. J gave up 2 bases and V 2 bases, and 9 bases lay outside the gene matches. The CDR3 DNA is TGCAGCGTTGAAACTCAACTAGCGAACACCTACAATGAGCAGTTCTTC. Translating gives CSVETQLANTYNEQFF.

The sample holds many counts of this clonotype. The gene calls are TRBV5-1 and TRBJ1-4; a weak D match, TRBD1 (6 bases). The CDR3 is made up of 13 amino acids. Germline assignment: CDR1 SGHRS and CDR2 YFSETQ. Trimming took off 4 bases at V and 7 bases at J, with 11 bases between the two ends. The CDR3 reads CASSAGTIEKLFF. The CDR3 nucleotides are TGCGCCAGCAGCGCAGGGACAATTGAAAAACTGTTTTTT.

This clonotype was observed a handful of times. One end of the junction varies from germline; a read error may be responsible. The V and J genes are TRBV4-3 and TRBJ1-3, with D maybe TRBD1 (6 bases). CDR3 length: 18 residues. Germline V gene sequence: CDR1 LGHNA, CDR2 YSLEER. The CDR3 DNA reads TGCGCCAGCAGCCAAGGTCCGGGGGCCGAACGCTCTGAAAACACCATATATTTT. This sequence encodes CASSQGPGAERSENTIYF.

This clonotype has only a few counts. The chain's CDR3 is CASSPGLAGVGGANVLTF. CDR3 bases: TGTGCCAGCTCCCCGGGACTAGCGGGAGTTGGAGGGGCCAACGTCCTGACTTTC. The chain links TRBV18 to TRBJ2-6; 14 nucleotides align to TRBD2. Germline V gene data show CDR1 as KGHSH and CDR2 as LQKENI. CDR3 size: 18 residues. The V gene end was trimmed by 6 bases and the J gene end by 4 bases; junction bases not matched to a gene: 8.

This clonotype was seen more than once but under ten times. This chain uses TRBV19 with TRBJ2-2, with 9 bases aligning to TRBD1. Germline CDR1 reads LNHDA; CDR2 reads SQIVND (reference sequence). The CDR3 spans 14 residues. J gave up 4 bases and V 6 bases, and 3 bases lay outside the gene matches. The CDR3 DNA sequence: TGTGCCAGTAGGAGGACAGGGGCCACCGGGGAGCTGTTTTTT. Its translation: CASRRTGATGELFF.

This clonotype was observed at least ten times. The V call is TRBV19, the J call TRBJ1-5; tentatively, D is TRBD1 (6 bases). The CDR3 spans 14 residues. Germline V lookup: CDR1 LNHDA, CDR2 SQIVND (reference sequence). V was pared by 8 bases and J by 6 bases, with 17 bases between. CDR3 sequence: CASLEQGSGQPQHF. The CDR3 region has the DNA TGTGCCAGTCTAGAACAGGGATCAGGTCAGCCCCAGCATTTT.

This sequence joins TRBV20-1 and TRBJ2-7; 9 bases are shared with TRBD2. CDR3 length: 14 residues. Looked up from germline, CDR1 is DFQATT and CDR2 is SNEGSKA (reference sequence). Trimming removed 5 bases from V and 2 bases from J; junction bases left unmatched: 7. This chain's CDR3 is CSAYLAGRAYEQYF. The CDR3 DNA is TGCAGTGCTTACCTAGCGGGGAGAGCCTACGAGCAGTACTTC.

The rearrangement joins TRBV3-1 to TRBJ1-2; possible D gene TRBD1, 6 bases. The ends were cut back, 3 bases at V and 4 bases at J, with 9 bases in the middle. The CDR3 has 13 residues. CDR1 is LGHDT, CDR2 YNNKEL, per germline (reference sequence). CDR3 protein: CASSQTGLYGYTF. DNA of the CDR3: TGTGCCAGCAGCCAGACAGGACTCTATGGCTACACCTTC.

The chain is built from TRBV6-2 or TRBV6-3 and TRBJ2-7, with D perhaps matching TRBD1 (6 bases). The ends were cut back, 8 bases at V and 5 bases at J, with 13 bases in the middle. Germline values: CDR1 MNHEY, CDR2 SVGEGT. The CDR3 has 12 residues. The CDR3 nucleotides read TGTGCCAGCGAAACAGGGAGTCACGAGCAGTACTTC. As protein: CASETGSHEQYF.

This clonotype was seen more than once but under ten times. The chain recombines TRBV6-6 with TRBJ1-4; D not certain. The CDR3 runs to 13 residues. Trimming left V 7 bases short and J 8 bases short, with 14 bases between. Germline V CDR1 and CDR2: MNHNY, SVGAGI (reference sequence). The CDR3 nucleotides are TGTGCCAGCAAGCGGGAGTTGTCAGAAAAACTGTTTTTT. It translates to CASKRELSEKLFF.

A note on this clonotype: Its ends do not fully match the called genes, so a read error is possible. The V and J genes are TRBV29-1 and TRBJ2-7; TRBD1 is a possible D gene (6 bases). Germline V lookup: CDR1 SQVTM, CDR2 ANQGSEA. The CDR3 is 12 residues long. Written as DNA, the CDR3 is TGCAGCGTTGGACAGGTCTCCCACGAGCAGTACTTC. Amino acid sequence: CSVGQVSHEQYF.

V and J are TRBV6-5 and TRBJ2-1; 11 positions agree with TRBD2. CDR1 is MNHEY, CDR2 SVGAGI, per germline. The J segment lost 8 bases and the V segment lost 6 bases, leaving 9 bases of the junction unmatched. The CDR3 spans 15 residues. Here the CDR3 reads CASRATSGSGDEQFF. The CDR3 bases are TGTGCCAGCAGGGCTACTAGCGGGAGTGGCGATGAGCAGTTCTTC.

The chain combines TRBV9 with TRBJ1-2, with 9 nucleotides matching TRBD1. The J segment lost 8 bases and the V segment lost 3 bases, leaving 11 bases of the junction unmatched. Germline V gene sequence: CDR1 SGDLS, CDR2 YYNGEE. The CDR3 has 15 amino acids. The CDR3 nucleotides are TGTGCCAGCAGCGCCGGGGGACAGGGAACGGTCGGCTACACCTTC. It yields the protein CASSAGGQGTVGYTF. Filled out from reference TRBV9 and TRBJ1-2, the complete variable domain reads DSGVTQTPKHLITATGQRVTLRCSPRSGDLSVYWYQQSLDQGLQFLIQYYNGEERAKGNILERFSAQQFPDLHSELNLSSLELGDSALYFCASSAGGQGTVGYTFGSGTRLTVV.

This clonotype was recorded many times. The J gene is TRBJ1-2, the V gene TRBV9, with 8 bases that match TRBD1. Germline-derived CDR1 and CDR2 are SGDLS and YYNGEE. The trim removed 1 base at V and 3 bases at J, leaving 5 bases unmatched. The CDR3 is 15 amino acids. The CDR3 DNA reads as TGTGCCAGCAGCGTAACGGACAGGGCGGACTATGGCTACACCTTC. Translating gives CASSVTDRADYGYTF.

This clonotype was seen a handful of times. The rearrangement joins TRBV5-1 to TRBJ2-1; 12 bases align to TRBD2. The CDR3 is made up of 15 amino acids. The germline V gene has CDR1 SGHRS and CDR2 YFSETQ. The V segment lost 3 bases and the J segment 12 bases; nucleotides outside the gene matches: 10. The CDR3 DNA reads TGCGCCAGCAGCTCCTCTCTAGCGGGAGGGGAGGGGCAGTTCTTC. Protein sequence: CASSSSLAGGEGQFF.

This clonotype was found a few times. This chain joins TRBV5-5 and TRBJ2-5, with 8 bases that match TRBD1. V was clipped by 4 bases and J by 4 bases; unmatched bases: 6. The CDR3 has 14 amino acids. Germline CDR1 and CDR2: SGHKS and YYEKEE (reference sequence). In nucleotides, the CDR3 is TGTGCCAGCAGCATGGACAGGGTGCGAGAGACCCAGTACTTC. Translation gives CASSMDRVRETQYF.

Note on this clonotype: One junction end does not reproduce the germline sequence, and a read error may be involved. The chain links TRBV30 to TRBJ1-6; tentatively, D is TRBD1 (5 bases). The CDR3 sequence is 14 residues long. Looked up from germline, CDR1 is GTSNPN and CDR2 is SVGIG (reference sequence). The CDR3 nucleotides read TGTGCCTGGATCGATAACAGGAGAAGTTCACCCCTCCATTTT. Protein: CAWIDNRRSSPLHF. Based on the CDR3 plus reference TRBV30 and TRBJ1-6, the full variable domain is SQTIHQWPATLVQPVGSPLSLECTVEGTSNPNLYWYRQAAGRGLQLLFYSVGIGQISSEVPQNLSASRPQDRQFILSSKKLLLSDSGFYLCAWIDNRRSSPLHFGNGTRLTVT.

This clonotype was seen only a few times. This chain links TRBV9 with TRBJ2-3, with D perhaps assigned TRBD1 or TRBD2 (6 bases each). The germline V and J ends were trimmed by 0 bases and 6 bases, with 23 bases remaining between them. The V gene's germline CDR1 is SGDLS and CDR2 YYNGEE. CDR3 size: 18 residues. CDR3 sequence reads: CASSVDPGAGSVLDTQYF. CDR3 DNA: TGTGCCAGCAGCGTAGATCCGGGGGCCGGTTCAGTGCTGGATACGCAGTATTTT. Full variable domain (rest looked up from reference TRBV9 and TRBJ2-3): DSGVTQTPKHLITATGQRVTLRCSPRSGDLSVYWYQQSLDQGLQFLIQYYNGEERAKGNILERFSAQQFPDLHSELNLSSLELGDSALYFCASSVDPGAGSVLDTQYFGPGTRLTVL.

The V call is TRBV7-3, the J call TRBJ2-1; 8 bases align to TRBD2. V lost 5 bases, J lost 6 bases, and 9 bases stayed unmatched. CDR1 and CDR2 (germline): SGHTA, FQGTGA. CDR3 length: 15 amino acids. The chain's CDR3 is CASSQTGLVGNEQFF. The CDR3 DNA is TGTGCCAGCAGCCAAACGGGACTAGTGGGCAATGAGCAGTTCTTC.